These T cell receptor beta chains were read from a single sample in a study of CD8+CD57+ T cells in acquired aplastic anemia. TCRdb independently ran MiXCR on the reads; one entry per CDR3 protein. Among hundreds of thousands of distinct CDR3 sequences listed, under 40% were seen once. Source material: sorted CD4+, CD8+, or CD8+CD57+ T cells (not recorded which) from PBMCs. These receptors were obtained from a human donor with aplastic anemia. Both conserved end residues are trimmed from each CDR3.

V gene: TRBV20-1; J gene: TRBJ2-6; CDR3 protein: SARENSGANVLT
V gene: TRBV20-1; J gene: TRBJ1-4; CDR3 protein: SARGTGGLNEKLF
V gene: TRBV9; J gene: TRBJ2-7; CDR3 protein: ASSATGTGSPEQY
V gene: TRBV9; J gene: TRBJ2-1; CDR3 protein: ASSVGLAGNYNEQF
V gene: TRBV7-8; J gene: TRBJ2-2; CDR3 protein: ASSLTRTGELF
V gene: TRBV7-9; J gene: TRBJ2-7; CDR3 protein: ASSVAADPYEQY
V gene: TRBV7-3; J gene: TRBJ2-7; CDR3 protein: ASSVDGPFNYEQY
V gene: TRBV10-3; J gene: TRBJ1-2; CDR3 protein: AISGAGGGSYGYT
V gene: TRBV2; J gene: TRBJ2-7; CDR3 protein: ASKTGYEQY
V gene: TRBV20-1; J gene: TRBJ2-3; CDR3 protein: SAQQPAGSTDTQY
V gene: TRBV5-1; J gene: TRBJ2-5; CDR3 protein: ASSLLAGGNQETQY
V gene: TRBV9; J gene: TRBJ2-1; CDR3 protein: ASSVGGNSEQF
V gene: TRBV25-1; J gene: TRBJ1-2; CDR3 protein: ASSEGQPWGYT
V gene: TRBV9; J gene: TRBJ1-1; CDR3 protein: ASSVGTQNTEAF
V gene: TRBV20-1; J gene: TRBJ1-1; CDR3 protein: SASQANTEAF
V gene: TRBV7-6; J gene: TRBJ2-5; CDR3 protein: ASSFMTRQETQY
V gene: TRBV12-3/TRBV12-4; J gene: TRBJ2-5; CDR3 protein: ASSQDPTGTETQY
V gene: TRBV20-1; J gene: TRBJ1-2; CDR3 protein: SAAQGANNYGYT
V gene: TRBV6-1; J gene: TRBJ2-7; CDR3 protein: ASRAGRTTYEQY
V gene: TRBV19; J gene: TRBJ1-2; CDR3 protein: ASSPTGTGGVGGYT
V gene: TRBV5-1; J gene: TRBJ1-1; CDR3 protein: ASSSVWGSNTEAF
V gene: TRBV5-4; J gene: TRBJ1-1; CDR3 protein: ASSSGQLMNTEAF
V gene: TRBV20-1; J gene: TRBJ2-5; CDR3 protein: SARDPAVTIGQTQY
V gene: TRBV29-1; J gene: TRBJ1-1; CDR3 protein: SVADGHLNTEAF
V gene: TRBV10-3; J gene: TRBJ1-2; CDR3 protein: AISYVNRGGYT
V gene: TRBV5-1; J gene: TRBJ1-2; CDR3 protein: ASSLDLGGAADPYGYT
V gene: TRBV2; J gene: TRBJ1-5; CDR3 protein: ASSEADSTGYSNQPQH
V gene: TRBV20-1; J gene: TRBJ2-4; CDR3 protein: SARGPFGLAYDNNIQY
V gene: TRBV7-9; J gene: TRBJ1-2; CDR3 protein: ASSSDSYGYT
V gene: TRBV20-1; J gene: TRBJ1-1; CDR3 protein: SAVMDRAAEAF
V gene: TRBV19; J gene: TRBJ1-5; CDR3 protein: ASRMASGVNQPQH